This record covers a single T cell receptor (beta chain). The sample comes from a study of blood T cell repertoires in COVID-19. At the level of the study: T cells, B-cell-depleted T cells, or PBMCs provided the cDNA or gDNA that served as material.

V lost 2 bases to trimming and J lost 4 bases; unmatched junction nucleotides: 5. Germline V lookup: CDR1 SNHLY, CDR2 FYNNEI. There are 16 residues in the CDR3. Per the study methods: Cell counts per sample came from amplifying reference gene primers. The data were produced by immunoSEQ multiplex PCR, yet TCRdb's version contains in-frame clones alone and is incomplete. V and J calls plus clone size are reproduced from that table; the DNA served to infer D and trimming. The sample carries some 260,000 clones, approximately 89% recorded once. This clonotype was obtained from a woman between 70 and 85 years old with COVID-19, enrolled during active disease. This chain connects TRBV2 to TRBJ2-2, with 9 bases matching TRBD1. Sequencing used peripheral blood. The CDR3 nucleotides are TGTGCCAGCAGTGAAATGCGGACAGGGGCCACCGGGGAGCTGTTTTTT. It specifies CASSEMRTGATGELFF.